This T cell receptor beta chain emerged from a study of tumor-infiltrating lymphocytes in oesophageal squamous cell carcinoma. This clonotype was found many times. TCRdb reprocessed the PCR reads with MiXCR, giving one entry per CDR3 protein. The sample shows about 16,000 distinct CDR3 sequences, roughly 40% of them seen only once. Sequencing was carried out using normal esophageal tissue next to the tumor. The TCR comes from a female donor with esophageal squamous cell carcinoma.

The CDR3 nucleotides read TGCAGTGCTAGAGATAGCTACGAGCAGTACTTC. Its protein product is CSARDSYEQYF. The rearrangement joins TRBV20-1 to TRBJ2-7; D is uncertain. The CDR3 runs 11 residues. Germline CDR1 and CDR2: DFQATT and SNEGSKA (reference sequence). V gave up 0 bases and J gave up 3 bases, with 3 bases separating them.